In this sample, the clone carrying this T cell receptor (beta chain) turned up a few times. Antigen unknown. The sample comes from a study of T cell responses to AZD1222 COVID-19 vaccine. General study points: The sample set comprised mostly white British donors with more females, and clonal diversity was possibly underestimated.

Germline V CDR1 and CDR2: SGHNT, YYREEE (reference sequence). The CDR3 loop spans 14 amino acids. Between the trimmed V and J ends, which lost 4 bases and 3 bases, there was a span of 14 bases. Clones were read by immunoSEQ multiplex PCR, and TCRdb kept only the in-frame ones, dropping some. The sample records 55,000 to 80,000 clones, around 84% being singletons. Sequences were derived from peripheral blood, sampled on day 0 of AZD1222 vaccination. This sequence was found in an adult in good health. The V call is TRBV5-4, the J call TRBJ2-7; the D gene is possibly TRBD2 (5 bases). The CDR3 is CASSPRFGGYEQYF. The CDR3 coding sequence is TGTGCCAGCAGCCCCCGTTTTGGAGGCTACGAGCAGTACTTC. Full variable domain (missing parts from reference TRBV5-4 and TRBJ2-7): ETGVTQSPTHLIKTRGQQVTLRCSSQSGHNTVSWYQQALGQGPQFIFQYYREEENGRGNFPPRFSGLQFPNYSSELNVNALELDDSALYLCASSPRFGGYEQYFGPGTRLTVT.